The entry below gives a single TCR beta chain sequence along with its context. This entry belongs to a study of blood T cell repertoires in COVID-19. Whole-study context: Samples taken during acute and convalescent COVID-19 were collected in the United States, Italy and Spain. In each case, the material was cDNA or gDNA derived from T cells, B-cell-depleted T cells, or PBMCs.

Study processing details: Counts of nucleated cells, estimated from reference gene primer amplification, were obtained. The data were produced by immunoSEQ multiplex PCR, yet TCRdb's version contains in-frame clones alone and is incomplete. Clonal size and the V and J genes are those of that table, whereas D and trimming came from the DNA. The data contain about 120,000 clones, around 78% of them singletons. The sequenced material came from peripheral blood. This TCR came from a man aged 65 to 79 with acute or convalescent COVID-19.

The CDR3 DNA reads as TGCGCCAGCAGTCAACGTAGGGGCTCACAAGAGACCCAGTACTTC. Its translation: CASSQRRGSQETQYF. This chain uses TRBV4-1 with TRBJ2-5, with D perhaps matching TRBD1 (5 bases). V was trimmed by 6 bases and J by 2 bases, leaving 16 bases between them. The CDR3 is 15 amino acids. CDR1 MGHRA and CDR2 YSYEKL come from the germline V gene.